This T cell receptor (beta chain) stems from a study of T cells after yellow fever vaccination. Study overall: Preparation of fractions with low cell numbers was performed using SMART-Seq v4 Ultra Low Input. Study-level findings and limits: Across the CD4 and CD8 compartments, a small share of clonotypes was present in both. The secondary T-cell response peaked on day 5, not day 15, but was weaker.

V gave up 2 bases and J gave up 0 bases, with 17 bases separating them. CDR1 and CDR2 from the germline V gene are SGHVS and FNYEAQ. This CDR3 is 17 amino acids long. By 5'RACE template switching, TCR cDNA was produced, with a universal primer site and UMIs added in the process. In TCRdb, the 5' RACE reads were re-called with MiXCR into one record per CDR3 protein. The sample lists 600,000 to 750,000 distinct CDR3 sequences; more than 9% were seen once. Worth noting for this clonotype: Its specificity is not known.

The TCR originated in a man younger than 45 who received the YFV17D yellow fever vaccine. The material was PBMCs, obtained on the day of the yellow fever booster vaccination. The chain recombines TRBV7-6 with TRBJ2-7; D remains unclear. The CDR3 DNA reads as TGTGCCAGCAGCTTATTTTCGGCAGGAAAACACTCCTACGAGCAGTACTTC. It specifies CASSLFSAGKHSYEQYF.